The 5 T cell receptor beta chains below all came from one sample that was sequenced in a study of blood T cell repertoires in COVID-19. Measured with immunoSEQ multiplex PCR; TCRdb has only the in-frame clones, and not every one. The sample contains about 300,000 clones, around nine tenths of which appear only once. The sequencing sample was made of peripheral blood. The source is a woman aged 30 to 39 with COVID-19, enrolled during active disease.

V gene TRBV4-1 combines with J gene TRBJ1-2; TRBD1 is a possible D gene (6 bases). Germline CDR1 MGHRA, CDR2 YSYEKL. The CDR3 is 16 residues long. The germline V and J ends were trimmed by 0 bases and 3 bases, with 14 bases remaining between them. CDR3 in amino acids: CASSQDLTGRDYGYTF. CDR3 DNA sequence: TGCGCCAGCAGCCAAGATTTAACAGGGAGGGACTATGGCTACACCTTC.

The chain couples TRBV12-5 to TRBJ2-3, with D perhaps matching TRBD1 (5 bases). Trimming stripped 7 bases from V and 5 bases from J, with 13 bases between. The germline CDR1 and CDR2 sequences are LGHNT and FRNRAP. This CDR3 region has 13 residues. CDR3 amino acids: CASALGPLDTQYF. The CDR3 DNA is TGTGCTAGTGCCCTGGGGCCGTTAGATACGCAGTATTTT. Looking up the rest from reference TRBV12-5 and TRBJ2-3 gives the full variable domain: DARVTQTPRHKVTEMGQEVTMRCQPILGHNTVFWYRQTMMQGLELLAYFRNRAPLDDSGMPKDRFSAEMPDATLATLKIQPSEPRDSAVYFCASALGPLDTQYFGPGTRLTVL.

The rearrangement joins TRBV7-9 to TRBJ2-7; TRBD1 matches at 7 bases. The CDR3 loop spans 14 amino acids. Germline trimming cut 5 bases from V and 1 base from J; bases unmatched to any gene: 5. Germline CDR1 is SEHNR and CDR2 is FQNEAQ (reference sequence). The CDR3 coding sequence is TGTGCCAGCAGCGCCCGGGACAGATCCTACGAGCAGTACTTC. Protein: CASSARDRSYEQYF.

The J gene is TRBJ2-5, the V gene TRBV27; D gene uncertain. This CDR3 spans 13 amino acids. V lost 8 bases and J lost 2, with 12 bases in between. Looked up from germline, CDR1 is MNHEY and CDR2 is SMNVEV (reference sequence). CDR3 nucleotides: TGTGCCAGCCGCCCGGTCACGCAAGAGACCCAGTACTTC. It translates to CASRPVTQETQYF.

This clone showed up just once. The rearrangement joins TRBV7-8 to TRBJ2-3; no firm D call. CDR1 and CDR2 (germline): SGHVS, FQNEAQ. This CDR3 has 14 residues. V dropped 9 bases and J dropped 14 bases, with 27 bases sitting between them. Here the CDR3 reads CARPKGGDSLLLYF. The CDR3 nucleotides are TGTGCCAGGCCTAAAGGTGGAGATTCCCTGTTGTTGTATTTT. Looking up the rest from reference TRBV7-8 and TRBJ2-3 gives the full variable domain: GAGVSQSPRYKVAKRGQDVALRCDPISGHVSLFWYQQALGQGPEFLTYFQNEAQLDKSGLPSDRFFAERPEGSVSTLKIQRTQQEDSAVYLCARPKGGDSLLLYFGPGTRLTVL.